The entry that follows covers one T cell receptor (beta chain) sequence. The antigen is unknown. The sequenced cases were selected for having the highest brain T cell transcript signatures. Patients received at least one anti-epileptic drug before surgery. Some clones are missing from TCRdb's copy, which holds only in-frame ones; the method was immunoSEQ multiplex PCR. The top ten hold approximately 6.5% of the sample, which has about 22,000 clones, 94% seen once. This record comes from a study of brain T cells in children with intractable seizures. Study-level findings and limits: Absence of clones before surgery may stem from lower sequencing depth. Viral specificity was inferred only from CDR3 similarity; HCMV serostatus was unknown.

Sequencing was performed on peripheral blood, taken at surgery. The sequence derives from a boy aged 5-17 years with focal cortical dysplasia and intractable seizures.

CDR3 in amino acids: CATSRRDEYTGPSNQPQHF. Written as DNA, the CDR3 is TGTGCCACCAGCAGAAGAGACGAATACACAGGGCCGAGCAATCAGCCCCAGCATTTT. The gene calls are TRBV15 and TRBJ1-5; D is possibly TRBD1 (6 bases). With 2 bases removed from V and 1 base from J, the gap between germline ends came to 21 bases. In germline, CDR1 is LNHNV, CDR2 YYDKDF (reference sequence). The CDR3 runs to 19 residues.